Shown below are 22 T cell receptor beta chains from a single sample sequenced in a study of T-cell reconstitution after alpha-beta-depleted transplantation in children (TCRdb year 2016). Receptors were amplified or captured by PCR. These reads were obtained on an Illumina HiSeq 2500. To normalize quantification of the TCRbeta repertoire, the TCR libraries were built with molecular barcoding that relied on unique molecular identifiers. TCRdb reran the public reads through fastp at Q25 and MiXCR, keeping productive beta chains. Entries are consolidated by CDR3 protein sequence, retaining the most common genes and DNA. Across this sample there are around 200,000 distinct CDR3 sequences, with roughly 7.5% seen only once. Over 2.5% of the sample belongs to the ten largest clones. The sequences come from PBMCs from the stem cell graft donor, collected from the stem cell graft. Receptor source: a human donor who donated a stem cell graft to a child with Wiskott-Aldrich syndrome.

This clonotype was recorded at least ten times. This chain connects TRBV12-3 or TRBV12-4 to TRBJ1-6; TRBD1 might be the D (5 bases). This CDR3 contains 13 residues. V was clipped by 6 bases and J by 7 bases, with 10 bases between them. CDR3 DNA sequence: TGTGCCAGCAGCCAAGGGGAGAATTCACCCCTCCACTTT. As protein: CASSQGENSPLHF.

This clonotype has ten or more counts. This chain links TRBV12-3 or TRBV12-4 with TRBJ2-2; D unresolved. The CDR3 loop spans 13 amino acids. Trimming shortened V by 3 bases and J by 8 bases, and 10 bases separated the two germline ends. Here the CDR3 DNA reads TGTGCCAGCAGTTTGATGAGAGCGGGGGAGCTGTTTTTT. This sequence encodes CASSLMRAGELFF.

This clonotype was picked up many times. The chain carries TRBV12-3 or TRBV12-4 and TRBJ1-5; 11 bases line up with TRBD1. The CDR3 is made up of 15 amino acids. V dropped 3 bases and J dropped 3; count of bases not matched to a gene: 1. The CDR3 DNA follows: TGTGCCAGCAGTTTGGGACAGGGGGTCAATCAGCCCCAGCATTTT. Translated: CASSLGQGVNQPQHF.

In this sample, this clonotype turned up many times. The chain carries TRBV2 and TRBJ2-3; 9 nucleotides align to TRBD2. The ends lost 7 bases at V and 2 bases at J; junction bases unmatched: 7. There are 15 residues in the CDR3. Looked up from germline, CDR1 is SNHLY and CDR2 is FYNNEI. The chain's CDR3 is CASTTSGSPTDTQYF. CDR3 in DNA: TGTGCCAGCACGACTAGCGGAAGCCCCACAGATACGCAGTATTTT.

This clonotype was found many times. The V and J genes are TRBV5-1 and TRBJ2-5; the match to TRBD1 covers 7 bases. Unmatched junction bases numbered 6, after V lost 0 bases and J lost 4 bases. CDR3 length equals 15 residues. Germline CDR1 reads SGHRS; CDR2 reads YFSETQ. The CDR3 nucleotides read TGCGCCAGCAGCTTGGCAGACAGGGCTCGAGAGACCCAGTACTTC. It encodes CASSLADRARETQYF.

This clonotype has a count of ten or more. This chain links TRBV12-3 or TRBV12-4 with TRBJ1-2, with D possibly TRBD1 on 5 matching bases. Trimming shortened V by 4 bases and J by 8 bases, and 17 bases separated the two germline ends. The CDR3 loop spans 14 amino acids. CDR3 protein: CASSSYRPGRGYTF. The CDR3 DNA reads TGTGCCAGCAGTTCCTACCGGCCGGGACGGGGCTACACCTTC.

This clonotype was counted at least ten times. The V gene is TRBV7-8, the J gene TRBJ2-5, with D unresolved. The V end was cut by 5 bases, the J end by 1 base, with 17 bases between. Germline V lookup: CDR1 SGHVS, CDR2 FQNEAQ. The CDR3 covers 16 residues. The CDR3 sequence: CASSLLSSGSQETQYF. CDR3 DNA: TGTGCCAGCAGCCTCCTCAGCTCGGGCAGCCAAGAGACCCAGTACTTC. The full variable domain, rest sourced from reference TRBV7-8 and TRBJ2-5, is GAGVSQSPRYKVAKRGQDVALRCDPISGHVSLFWYQQALGQGPEFLTYFQNEAQLDKSGLPSDRFFAERPEGSVSTLKIQRTQQEDSAVYLCASSLLSSGSQETQYFGPGTRLLVL.

As DNA, the CDR3 is TGTGCCAGCAGCCCGCACCAAGAGACCCAGTACTTC. As protein: CASSPHQETQYF. The V and J genes are TRBV7-6 and TRBJ2-5, with D unresolved. Trimming pared 5 bases from V and 0 bases from J, leaving 4 bases between. CDR3 length: 12 amino acids. Germline-derived CDR1 and CDR2 are SGHVS and FNYEAQ. Full variable domain (rest looked up from reference TRBV7-6 and TRBJ2-5): GAGVSQSPRYKVTKRGQDVALRCDPISGHVSLYWYRQALGQGPEFLTYFNYEAQQDKSGLPNDRFSAERPEGSISTLTIQRTEQRDSAMYRCASSPHQETQYFGPGTRLLVL.

This clonotype was observed at least ten times. The V gene is TRBV20-1, the J gene TRBJ2-7; 9 bases are a match to TRBD1. After removal of 5 bases from V and 2 bases from J, the junction contained 7 bases not matched to a gene. The CDR3 loop spans 14 amino acids. In germline, CDR1 is DFQATT, CDR2 SNEGSKA (reference sequence). The CDR3 is CSAQRTGATYEQYF. CDR3 nucleotide sequence: TGCAGTGCTCAGCGGACAGGGGCAACCTACGAGCAGTACTTC.

In its sample, this clonotype was seen many times. The gene calls are TRBV6-1 and TRBJ2-1; D gene uncertain. The V and J ends lost 6 bases and 8 bases respectively, with 14 bases between them. The germline CDR1 and CDR2 sequences are MNHNS and SASEGT. The CDR3 length is 13 residues. Here the CDR3 DNA reads TGTGCCAGCAGCCATCGTGGTCCGCATGAGCAGTTCTTC. As protein: CASSHRGPHEQFF.

This clonotype was recorded many times. The genes are TRBV20-1 and TRBJ1-4, with D unresolved. In germline, CDR1 is DFQATT, CDR2 SNEGSKA (reference sequence). The CDR3 sequence is 13 residues long. V gave up 5 bases and J gave up 8 bases, with 15 bases separating them. The CDR3, as DNA: TGCAGTGCTCGGAGAGAAGTAAGGGAAAAACTGTTTTTT. As protein: CSARREVREKLFF.

This clonotype was seen repeatedly, ten times or more. The chain combines TRBV24-1 with TRBJ2-5; 13 positions agree with TRBD2. This CDR3 has 15 residues. V shed 3 bases, J shed 6 bases, and the junction held 3 bases outside the gene matches. The germline V gene encodes CDR1 KGHDR and CDR2 SFDVKD. This CDR3 reads CATSDTSGRGQTQYF. CDR3 bases: TGTGCCACCAGTGATACTAGCGGGAGGGGGCAGACCCAGTACTTC.

This clonotype was counted many times. This chain connects TRBV24-1 to TRBJ2-5, with 9 bases lining up with TRBD1. The CDR3 covers 14 residues. J was trimmed by 5 bases and V by 4 bases; bases with no gene match: 4. Germline V gives CDR1 KGHDR, CDR2 SFDVKD. CDR3 sequence: CATSEGTGIETQYF. DNA of the CDR3: TGTGCCACCAGTGAGGGGACAGGGATCGAGACCCAGTACTTC.

This clonotype was recorded many times. The chain combines TRBV5-1 with TRBJ1-2; the D is unclear. Per germline, CDR1 SGHRS and CDR2 YFSETQ. The CDR3 sequence is 12 residues long. V was shortened by 1 base and J by 3 bases, with 4 bases between the two germline ends. Here the CDR3 DNA reads TGCGCCAGCAGCTTGACAGACTATGGCTACACCTTC. Translating it yields CASSLTDYGYTF.

The sample holds many counts of this clonotype. The chain combines TRBV20-1 with TRBJ1-1; no clear D gene. With 6 bases removed from V and 4 bases from J, the gap between germline ends came to 15 bases. The V gene's germline CDR1 is DFQATT and CDR2 SNEGSKA (reference sequence). CDR3 length equals 13 residues. The CDR3 DNA is TGCAGTGCGTTTGGCCGCACTGGCACTGAAGCTTTCTTT. This sequence encodes CSAFGRTGTEAFF.

The table lists this clonotype with many counts. This chain uses TRBV29-1 with TRBJ2-1, with 8 bases that match TRBD1. The germline V gene encodes CDR1 SQVTM and CDR2 ANQGSEA. Unmatched junction bases numbered 13, after V lost 5 bases and J lost 10 bases. CDR3 length: 14 amino acids. CDR3 nucleotides: TGCAGCGTTACGGACAGGGCCCGTGGTCGGGAGCAGTTCTTC. Its translation: CSVTDRARGREQFF.

This clonotype has just a few counts. The J gene is TRBJ2-7, the V gene TRBV5-1; TRBD1 is a possible D gene (7 bases). CDR1 and CDR2 (germline): SGHRS, YFSETQ. The CDR3 covers 15 residues. Deletions cut 2 bases from V and 1 base from J, with 13 bases between. The CDR3 loop reads CASSFMQGGSYEQYF. The CDR3, as DNA: TGCGCCAGCAGCTTTATGCAGGGGGGTTCCTACGAGCAGTACTTC.

This clonotype has a count of ten or more. The chain links TRBV5-1 to TRBJ1-4, with 7 bases aligning to TRBD1. V gave up 0 bases and J gave up 5 bases; unmatched junction bases: 4. CDR1 and CDR2 from the germline V gene are SGHRS and YFSETQ. CDR3 length equals 15 residues. CDR3 protein: CASSLGGTANEKLFF. CDR3 nucleotide sequence: TGCGCCAGCAGCTTGGGAGGGACAGCGAATGAAAAACTGTTTTTT. Variable domain in full (rest from reference TRBV5-1 and TRBJ1-4): KAGVTQTPRYLIKTRGQQVTLSCSPISGHRSVSWYQQTPGQGLQFLFEYFSETQRNKGNFPGRFSGRQFSNSRSEMNVSTLELGDSALYLCASSLGGTANEKLFFGSGTQLSVL.

Many counts were recorded for this clonotype. J is TRBJ2-4 and V is TRBV11-1; the match to TRBD2 covers 13 bases. This CDR3 has 18 residues. Germline-derived CDR1 and CDR2 are SGHAT and FQDESV (reference sequence). The junction had 8 bases not matched to a gene; V was cut back by 6 bases and J by 0 bases. CDR3 region: CASRAGTSGMKAKNIQYF. DNA for the CDR3: TGTGCCAGCAGGGCCGGGACTAGCGGGATGAAAGCCAAAAACATTCAGTACTTC.

This clonotype was counted between two and nine times. This chain uses TRBV18 with TRBJ2-1; TRBD1 matches at 8 bases. The V and J ends lost 6 bases and 14 bases, in that order; junction bases with no gene match: 6. The CDR3 runs to 11 residues. Germline V gene sequence: CDR1 KGHSH, CDR2 LQKENI. Here the CDR3 reads CASSMDRDKFF. CDR3 nucleotides: TGTGCCAGCTCGATGGACAGGGATAAGTTCTTC. Full variable domain (rest looked up from reference TRBV18 and TRBJ2-1): NAGVMQNPRHLVRRRGQEARLRCSPMKGHSHVYWYRQLPEEGLKFMVYLQKENIIDESGMPKERFSAEFPKEGPSILRIQQVVRGDSAAYFCASSMDRDKFFGPGTRLTVL.

Many counts were recorded for this clonotype. This chain uses TRBV12-3 or TRBV12-4 with TRBJ1-6, with a tentative D call TRBD1 (5 bases). The V gene lost 1 base and the J gene lost 9 bases, with 7 bases spanning the gap. This CDR3 has 13 residues. In DNA, the CDR3 is TGTGCCAGCAGTTTAGTGGGGGGTTCACCCCTCCACTTT. Translation: CASSLVGGSPLHF.

This clonotype was counted at least ten times. The V call is TRBV7-6, the J call TRBJ1-5; weak D call: TRBD1 (5 bases). Trimming stripped 5 bases from V and 11 bases from J, with 19 bases between. Germline CDR1 reads SGHVS; CDR2 reads FNYEAQ. This CDR3 has 14 amino acids. DNA of the CDR3: TGTGCCAGCAGCCCCTTTGGCACCCAGGGAGCCCAGCATTTT. Its protein product is CASSPFGTQGAQHF.